This TCR beta chain came from a study of technical replicates of blood from a handful of donors. Profiling relied on immunoSEQ multiplex PCR, and the TCRdb table lists in-frame clones only, not all of them. The data contain about 58,000 clones, roughly 95% of them seen just once; the ten biggest clones take up around 3%. V lost 3 bases and J 10 bases, leaving 14 bases between the germline ends. Per germline, CDR1 SGDLS and CDR2 YYNGEE. This CDR3 has 13 residues. The V gene is TRBV9, the J gene TRBJ2-1; D unclear. The sequence was collected from a human donor in good health. Some clones in this sample may be carry-over from other donors' samples. The specimen was PBMCs. This CDR3 is CASSGPGVGEQFF. The DNA for the CDR3 is TGTGCCAGCAGCGGGCCTGGCGTCGGGGAGCAGTTCTTC. Combining the CDR3 with reference TRBV9 and TRBJ2-1 gives the whole variable domain DSGVTQTPKHLITATGQRVTLRCSPRSGDLSVYWYQQSLDQGLQFLIQYYNGEERAKGNILERFSAQQFPDLHSELNLSSLELGDSALYFCASSGPGVGEQFFGPGTRLTVL.